This T cell receptor beta chain was sequenced during a study of OX40 agonist ivuxolimab in advanced cancers. Whole-study context: Eligibility rules accepted prior anti-PD-1, anti-PD-L1 or anti-CTLA-4 therapy, and under 45% had some.

Profiling relied on immunoSEQ multiplex PCR, and the TCRdb table lists in-frame clones only, not all of them. The sample lists 50,000 to 70,000 clones, just under 85% occurring once. At cycle 4 day 1, cycle 7 day 1, and baseline, blood was sampled. The study, taken as a whole, reports: Partial responders receiving 0.1-3.0 mg/kg showed among the lowest clonal expansion. Certain nonresponding patients likewise had low normalized T-cell clonal expansion.

Turning to this clone: What it recognizes is unknown.

Germline CDR1 is LGHNA and CDR2 is YSLEER. The CDR3 consists of 17 residues. J lost 4 bases, V lost 0 bases, and 5 bases had no gene match. The chain joins TRBV4-3 to TRBJ2-2; 10 positions match TRBD1. This sample comprised CD4+ or CD8+ T cells sorted from blood, obtained in a trial of the OX40 agonist ivuxolimab. The source is an adult with an advanced solid tumor such as melanoma, head and neck, liver or kidney cancer. The CDR3 reads CASSQERDRGVTGELFF. In DNA, the CDR3 is TGCGCCAGCAGCCAAGAGCGGGACAGGGGTGTCACCGGGGAGCTGTTTTTT.